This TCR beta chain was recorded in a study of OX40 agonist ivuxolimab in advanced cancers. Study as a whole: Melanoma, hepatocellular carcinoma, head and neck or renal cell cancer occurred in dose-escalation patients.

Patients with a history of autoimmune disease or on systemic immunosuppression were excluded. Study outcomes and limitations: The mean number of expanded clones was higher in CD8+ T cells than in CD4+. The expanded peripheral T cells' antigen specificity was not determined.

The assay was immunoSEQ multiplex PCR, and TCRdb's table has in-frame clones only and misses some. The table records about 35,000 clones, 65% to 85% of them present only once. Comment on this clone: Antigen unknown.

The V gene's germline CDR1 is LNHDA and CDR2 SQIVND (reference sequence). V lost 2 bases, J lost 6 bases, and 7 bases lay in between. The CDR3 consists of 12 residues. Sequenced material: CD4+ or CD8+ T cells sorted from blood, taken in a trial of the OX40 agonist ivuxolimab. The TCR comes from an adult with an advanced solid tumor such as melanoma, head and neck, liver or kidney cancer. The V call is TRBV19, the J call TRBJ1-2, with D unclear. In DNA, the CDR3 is TGTGCCAGTAGTATATTTGCGAATGGCTACACCTTC. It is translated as CASSIFANGYTF.